These T cell receptor beta chains were read from a single sample in a study of OX40 agonist ivuxolimab in advanced cancers. Measured with immunoSEQ multiplex PCR; TCRdb has only the in-frame clones, and not every one. The top ten hold approximately 1.5% of the sample, which has 23,000 or so clones, roughly three quarters seen once. This specimen was CD4+ or CD8+ T cells sorted from blood, taken in a trial of the OX40 agonist ivuxolimab. The receptors shown here come from an adult with an advanced solid tumor such as melanoma, head and neck, liver or kidney cancer. CDR3s include the opening cysteine and the closing phenylalanine or tryptophan. D genes are given only for firm matches. Clone size is stated in some rows and not others, as once, few, many or a class when expanded.

V gene,clone size,J gene,D gene,CDR3 protein,CDR3 DNA
TRBV7-9,NA,TRBJ1-2,TRBD1,CASSLLDRVNYGYTF,TGTGCCAGCAGCCTCCTGGACAGGGTGAACTATGGCTACACCTTC
TRBV2,few,TRBJ1-5,NA,CASSGQGLYNQPQHF,TGTGCCAGCAGTGGCCAGGGCCTCTACAATCAGCCCCAGCATTTT
TRBV11-1,NA,TRBJ1-1,NA,CASSLGRSTEAFF,TGTGCCAGCAGCTTAGGCAGGAGCACTGAAGCTTTCTTT
TRBV2,NA,TRBJ1-5,NA,CASSVANSFQPQHF,TGTGCCAGCAGTGTTGCAAATTCTTTTCAGCCCCAGCATTTT
TRBV7-8,NA,TRBJ1-1,NA,CASSWSVPLYGMNTEAFF,TGTGCCAGCAGCTGGTCGGTCCCCCTGTACGGGATGAACACTGAAGCTTTCTTT
TRBV30,NA,TRBJ1-1,NA,CAWTPGVAAEAFF,TGTGCCTGGACCCCGGGAGTTGCAGCTGAAGCTTTCTTT
TRBV19,NA,TRBJ1-5,NA,CASSIRGLWSDQPQHF,TGTGCCAGTAGTATTCGAGGTTTATGGAGTGATCAGCCCCAGCATTTT
TRBV6-6,NA,TRBJ2-7,TRBD1,CATRVNRDRFYEQYF,TGTGCCACTAGGGTAAACCGGGACAGGTTCTACGAGCAGTACTTC
TRBV11-1,few,TRBJ2-7,NA,CASSLGAPPYEQYF,TGTGCCAGCAGCTTAGGGGCGCCACCCTACGAGCAGTACTTC
TRBV11-1,NA,TRBJ2-5,NA,CASSLVATDQETQYF,TGTGCCAGCAGCTTAGTTGCTACGGATCAAGAGACCCAGTACTTC
TRBV5-1,NA,TRBJ2-5,NA,CASSFHGTVQETQYF,TGCGCCAGCAGCTTTCATGGGACTGTCCAAGAGACCCAGTACTTC
TRBV9,NA,TRBJ1-4,TRBD1,CASSATGGEKLFF,TGTGCCAGCAGCGCTACAGGGGGTGAAAAACTGTTTTTT
TRBV6-5,NA,TRBJ2-3,NA,CASSPRQVLTDTQYF,TGTGCCAGCAGCCCCCGTCAGGTTCTCACAGATACGCAGTATTTT
TRBV29-1,NA,TRBJ2-3,NA,CSGMGNWRTDTQYF,TGCAGCGGGATGGGGAATTGGAGAACAGATACGCAGTATTTT
TRBV23-1,NA,TRBJ1-2,NA,CDREGAHYGYTF,TGCGACAGGGAAGGGGCCCACTATGGCTACACCTTC
TRBV5-6,once,TRBJ1-2,NA,CASSLWGQGNYGYTF,TGTGCCAGCAGCTTGTGGGGGCAGGGGAACTATGGCTACACCTTC
TRBV28,few,TRBJ2-7,NA,CASRSRLREQYF,TGTGCCAGCAGGTCCCGGCTACGAGAGCAGTACTTC
TRBV25-1,NA,TRBJ2-5,NA,CASSEGRKVVETQYF,TGTGCCAGCAGTGAAGGACGGAAGGTAGTAGAGACCCAGTACTTC
TRBV7-2,NA,TRBJ2-7,NA,CASSLDWGREQYF,TGTGCCAGCAGCTTAGATTGGGGGAGGGAGCAGTACTTC
TRBV2,few,TRBJ1-5,NA,CASSEGQGSWQPHF,TGTGCCAGCAGTGAAGGTCAGGGCAGCTGGCAACCGCATTTT
TRBV7-9,NA,TRBJ1-2,NA,CASSLPPGRWYGYTF,TGTGCCAGCAGCTTACCTCCTGGCCGTTGGTATGGCTACACCTTC
TRBV19,NA,TRBJ2-4,NA,CASSIGGLGKNIQYF,TGTGCCAGTAGTATCGGGGGATTAGGAAAAAACATTCAGTACTTC
TRBV7-9,few,TRBJ2-7,TRBD1,CASSLTGTGGGEQYF,TGTGCCAGCAGCTTGACTGGGACAGGGGGGGGCGAGCAGTACTTC
TRBV7-6,few,TRBJ2-5,NA,CASSLVRQETQYF,TGTGCCAGCAGCTTAGTCAGGCAAGAGACCCAGTACTTC
TRBV5-1,NA,TRBJ2-1,TRBD2,CASSRTSGVNNEQFF,TGCGCCAGCAGTAGAACTAGCGGAGTCAACAATGAGCAGTTCTTC
TRBV19,NA,TRBJ2-1,NA,CASSIDLSVGEQFF,TGTGCCAGTAGTATAGACCTTAGCGTTGGTGAGCAGTTCTTC
TRBV27,NA,TRBJ1-2,NA,CASRGVLERGYTF,TGTGCCAGCCGCGGGGTACTAGAGAGGGGCTACACCTTC
TRBV28,NA,TRBJ2-7,NA,CASNEGSWQYF,TGTGCCAGCAATGAAGGGAGTTGGCAGTACTTC
TRBV28,NA,TRBJ2-5,NA,CASSGIGGGEETQYF,TGTGCCAGCAGTGGAATAGGGGGTGGGGAAGAGACCCAGTACTTC
TRBV28,NA,TRBJ2-5,NA,CASSLMAVPQETQYF,TGTGCCAGCAGTTTAATGGCGGTGCCTCAAGAGACCCAGTACTTC
TRBV18,NA,TRBJ1-2,NA,CASSPRSGFEGYTF,TGTGCCAGCTCACCAAGGAGCGGATTCGAAGGCTACACCTTC
TRBV5-1,NA,TRBJ2-1,TRBD2,CASSLWAGGTYNEQFF,TGCGCCAGCAGCTTGTGGGCGGGAGGGACCTACAATGAGCAGTTCTTC
TRBV30,NA,TRBJ2-1,NA,CAWSRLNEQFF,TGTGCCTGGAGCAGACTCAATGAGCAGTTCTTC
TRBV7-2,NA,TRBJ2-7,NA,CASSFTGYEQYF,TGTGCCAGCAGCTTCACAGGGTACGAGCAGTACTTC
TRBV25-1,NA,TRBJ1-5,NA,CASSEQEPDGMSDQPQHF,TGTGCCAGCAGTGAACAAGAACCGGACGGGATGTCAGACCAGCCCCAGCATTTT
TRBV7-9,NA,TRBJ2-7,TRBD1,CASSLTGGSYEQYF,TGTGCCAGCAGCCTAACAGGGGGTTCCTACGAGCAGTACTTC